The present T cell receptor beta chain was sequenced within a study of blood T cells in healthy people across ages. Study conclusions and caveats: Estimates based on one million T cells were treated as lower bounds. The CMV status of each donor remained undetermined, and this could have confounded shifts in expanded clonotypes. Per million T cells, the diversity of TCR beta decreased roughly linearly as age advanced.

On this clonotype itself: No antigen is known for it.

Sample-barcoded 5' priming and a J-beta primer mix drove a second PCR of about 7 to 11 cycles. TCRdb re-analysed the 5' RACE reads in MiXCR, keeping a single row per CDR3 protein. The sample includes hundreds of thousands of distinct CDR3 sequences, roughly 60% of them seen just once. Total RNA was extracted at no less than 6 micrograms per sample. Specimen: blood. This TCR derives from a man aged 25-40 years in good health.

The CDR3: CASSQEYSTSYEQYF. The CDR3 DNA follows: TGTGCCAGCAGCCAAGAGTATAGCACCTCCTACGAGCAGTACTTC. The gene calls are TRBV4-2 and TRBJ2-7; D is unresolved. CDR3 length equals 15 residues. Trimming took off 0 bases at V and 0 bases at J, with 9 bases between the two ends. Germline-derived CDR1 and CDR2 are LGHNA and YNFKEQ.